These 8 T cell receptor beta chains were sequenced from one sample in a study of control samples from healthy donors and cancer patients. The table came from immunoSEQ multiplex PCR; TCRdb's copy has only in-frame clones and leaves some out. This sample yields roughly 120,000 clones, of which roughly nine tenths are seen a single time; around 1.2% belongs to the top ten. Sequenced: PBMCs. Receptors were obtained from a woman in her forties or fifties with colorectal cancer.

This sequence joins TRBV7-3 and TRBJ2-7, with 13 bases that match TRBD2. Per germline, CDR1 SGHTA and CDR2 FQGTGA. Trimming removed 5 bases from V and 5 bases from J; junction bases left unmatched: 6. The CDR3 length is 15 residues. CDR3 sequence reads: CASSLTSGRAHEQYF. CDR3 bases: TGTGCCAGCAGCCTCACTAGCGGGAGGGCCCACGAGCAGTACTTC.

The chain couples TRBV18 to TRBJ1-1; 7 bases agree with TRBD1. From germline, CDR1 is KGHSH and CDR2 LQKENI. This CDR3 spans 14 amino acids. J gave up 2 bases and V 3 bases, and 3 bases lay outside the gene matches. This chain's CDR3 is CASSPGTENTEAFF. The DNA of the CDR3 is TGTGCCAGCTCACCCGGGACAGAAAACACTGAAGCTTTCTTT. Based on the CDR3 plus reference TRBV18 and TRBJ1-1, the full variable domain is NAGVMQNPRHLVRRRGQEARLRCSPMKGHSHVYWYRQLPEEGLKFMVYLQKENIIDESGMPKERFSAEFPKEGPSILRIQQVVRGDSAAYFCASSPGTENTEAFFGQGTRLTVV.

This clone showed up just a few times. V is TRBV7-2 and J is TRBJ1-5; tentative D call: TRBD1 (5 bases). Germline lookup yields CDR1 SGHTA and CDR2 FQGNSA. The germline V and J ends were trimmed by 5 bases and 4 bases, with 12 bases remaining between them. CDR3 length: 14 amino acids. CDR3 amino acids: CASSLAGPNQPQHF. In DNA, the CDR3 is TGTGCCAGCAGCCTTGCGGGGCCTAATCAGCCCCAGCATTTT.

This chain uses TRBV27 with TRBJ1-6; no reliable D call. Germline values: CDR1 MNHEY, CDR2 SMNVEV (reference sequence). There are 13 residues in the CDR3. The V gene lost 1 base and the J gene lost 9 bases, with 7 bases spanning the gap. This chain's CDR3 is CASSLYLSSPLHF. The CDR3 nucleotides are TGTGCCAGCAGTTTATACCTGAGTTCACCCCTCCACTTT.

The chain combines TRBV28 with TRBJ2-1, with TRBD1 as a possible D gene (6 bases). The CDR3 has 15 residues. Germline V lookup: CDR1 MDHEN, CDR2 SYDVKM. Trimming left V 7 bases short and J 6 bases short, with 19 bases between. The CDR3 protein is CASTSRDKFGNEQFF. The CDR3 DNA reads as TGTGCCAGCACCTCCCGGGACAAGTTCGGCAATGAGCAGTTCTTC.

The rearrangement links TRBV19 to TRBJ1-1; D is possibly TRBD1 (5 bases). Germline CDR1 is LNHDA and CDR2 is SQIVND (reference sequence). This CDR3 spans 16 amino acids. Trimming shortened V by 11 bases and J by 0 bases, and 22 bases separated the two germline ends. CDR3 nucleotides: TGTGCCTCCAAAACCAGGGATGACCCTATGAACACTGAAGCTTTCTTT. Encoded protein: CASKTRDDPMNTEAFF.

V gene TRBV28 combines with J gene TRBJ2-1, with 8 bases identical to TRBD2. The germline gives CDR1 MDHEN, CDR2 SYDVKM. V trimming: 4 bases; J trimming: 8 bases; junction bases outside the gene matches: 13. This CDR3 spans 16 amino acids. The CDR3 region has the DNA TGTGCCAGCAGTTCAACGGCGGGAGGTTTGGGGTATGAGCAGTTCTTC. Residues: CASSSTAGGLGYEQFF.

The chain couples TRBV5-4 to TRBJ1-6, with D perhaps TRBD1 (5 bases). In germline, CDR1 is SGHNT, CDR2 YYREEE (reference sequence). The V end lost 4 bases, the J end lost 4 bases, and 9 bases lay between the germline ends. The CDR3 totals 14 residues. In DNA, the CDR3 is TGTGCCAGCAGCCCGACAGATTATAATTCACCCCTCCACTTT. Its translation is CASSPTDYNSPLHF.